What follows are 2 T cell receptor beta chains derived from one specimen sequenced in a study of blood T cell repertoires in COVID-19. Produced via immunoSEQ multiplex PCR; TCRdb's table is partial and in-frame only. The table includes under 300,000 clones, around 90% detected once. Sequenced: peripheral blood. Receptors originate from a man in his thirties or forties with COVID-19, enrolled during active disease.

The rearrangement links TRBV7-9 to TRBJ1-2, with D possibly matching TRBD1 (5 bases). Trimming took 0 bases from V and 8 from J, leaving 10 bases between them. The V gene's germline CDR1 is SEHNR and CDR2 FQNEAQ (reference sequence). The CDR3 has 13 amino acids. The CDR3 DNA is TGTGCCAGCAGCTTAGCGGGGCAGAGAGGCTACACCTTC. This gives the protein CASSLAGQRGYTF.

The rearrangement links TRBV5-4 to TRBJ2-5, with 7 bases fitting TRBD2. This CDR3 has 14 amino acids. Trimming cost V 6 bases and J 1 base; bases outside gene matches: 6. CDR1 is SGHNT and CDR2 is YYREEE in the germline V gene (reference sequence). The CDR3 DNA sequence: TGTGCCAGCAAACGAGGCGGGGGCCAAGAGACCCAGTACTTC. Amino acids: CASKRGGGQETQYF.